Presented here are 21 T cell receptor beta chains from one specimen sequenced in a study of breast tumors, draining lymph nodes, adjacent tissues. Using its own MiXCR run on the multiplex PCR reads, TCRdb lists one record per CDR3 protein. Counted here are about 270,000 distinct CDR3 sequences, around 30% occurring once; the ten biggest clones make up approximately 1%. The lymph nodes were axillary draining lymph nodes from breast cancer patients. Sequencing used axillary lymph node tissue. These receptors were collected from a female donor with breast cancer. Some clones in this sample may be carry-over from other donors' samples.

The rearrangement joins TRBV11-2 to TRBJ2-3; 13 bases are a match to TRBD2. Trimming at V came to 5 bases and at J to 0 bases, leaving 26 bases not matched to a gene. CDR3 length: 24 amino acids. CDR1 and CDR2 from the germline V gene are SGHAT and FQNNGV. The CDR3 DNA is TGTGCCAGCAGCCTAGGGGCTACTAGCGGGAGGGCCCTTCGGACGTTTTCTAGCACAGATACGCAGTATTTT. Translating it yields CASSLGATSGRALRTFSSTDTQYF.

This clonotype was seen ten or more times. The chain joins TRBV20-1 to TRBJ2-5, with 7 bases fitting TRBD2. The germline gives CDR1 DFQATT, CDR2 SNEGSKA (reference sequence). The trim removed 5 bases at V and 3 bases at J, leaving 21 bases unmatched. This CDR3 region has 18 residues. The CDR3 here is CSALRPTLGGRRKETQYF. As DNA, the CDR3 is TGCAGTGCTTTACGTCCCACACTGGGGGGGAGGCGAAAAGAGACCCAGTACTTC.

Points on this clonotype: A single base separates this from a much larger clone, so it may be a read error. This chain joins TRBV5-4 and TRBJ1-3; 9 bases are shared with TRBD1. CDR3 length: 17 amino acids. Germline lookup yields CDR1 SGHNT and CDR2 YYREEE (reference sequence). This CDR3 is CASSVQGAHSSGNAIYF. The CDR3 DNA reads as TGTGCCAGCAGCGTACAGGGGGCGCACAGCTCTGGAAACGCCATATATTTT.

CDR3 nucleotide sequence: TGTGCCAGCAGTGGGTGGACTAGCGGGAACTACGAGCAGTACTTC. Translating gives CASSGWTSGNYEQYF. The chain couples TRBV25-1 to TRBJ2-7; 12 bases match TRBD2. V dropped 4 bases and J dropped 3; count of bases not matched to a gene: 4. The CDR3 length is 15 residues. Germline CDR1 MGHDK, CDR2 SYGVNS.

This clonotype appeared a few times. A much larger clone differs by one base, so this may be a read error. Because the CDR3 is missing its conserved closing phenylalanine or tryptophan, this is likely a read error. CDR3 DNA: TGTGCCAGTAGTATTGGGGGCCACTCCCTCGGCTACGAGCAGTACTCC. It codes for CASSIGGHSLGYEQYS. This chain links TRBV19 with TRBJ2-7; a possible D gene is TRBD1 (6 bases). V lost 3 bases, J lost 3 bases, and 18 bases lay in between. CDR1 and CDR2 from the germline V gene are LNHDA and SQIVND (reference sequence). The CDR3 has 16 residues.

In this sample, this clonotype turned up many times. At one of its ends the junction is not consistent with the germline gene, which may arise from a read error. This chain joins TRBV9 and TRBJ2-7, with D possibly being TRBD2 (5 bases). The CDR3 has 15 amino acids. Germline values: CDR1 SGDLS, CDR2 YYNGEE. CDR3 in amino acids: CASSVDEGDSYEQYF. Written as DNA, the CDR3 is TGTGCCAGCAGCGTAGACGAGGGAGATAGCTACGAGCAGTACTTT. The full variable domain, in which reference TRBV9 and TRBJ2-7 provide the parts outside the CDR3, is DSGVTQTPKHLITATGQRVTLRCSPRSGDLSVYWYQQSLDQGLQFLIQYYNGEERAKGNILERFSAQQFPDLHSELNLSSLELGDSALYFCASSVDEGDSYEQYFGPGTRLTVT.

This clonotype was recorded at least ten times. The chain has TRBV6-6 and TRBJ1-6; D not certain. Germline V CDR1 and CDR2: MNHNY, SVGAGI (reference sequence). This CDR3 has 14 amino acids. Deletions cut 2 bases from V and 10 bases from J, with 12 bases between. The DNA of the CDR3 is TGTGCCAGCAGTTACGAAGGAGGACGCTCACCCCTCCACTTT. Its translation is CASSYEGGRSPLHF.

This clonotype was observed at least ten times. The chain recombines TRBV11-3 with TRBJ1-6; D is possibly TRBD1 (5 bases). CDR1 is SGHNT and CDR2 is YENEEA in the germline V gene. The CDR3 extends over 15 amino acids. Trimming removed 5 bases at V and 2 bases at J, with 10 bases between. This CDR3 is CASSPQGPYNSPLHF. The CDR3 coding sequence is TGTGCCAGCAGCCCGCAGGGCCCCTATAATTCACCCCTCCACTTT.

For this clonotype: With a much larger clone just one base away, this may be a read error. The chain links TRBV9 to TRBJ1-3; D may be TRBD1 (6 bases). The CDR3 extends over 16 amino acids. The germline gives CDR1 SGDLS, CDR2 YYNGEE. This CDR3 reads CASSAERGTRGNTVYF. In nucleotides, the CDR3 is TGTGCCAGCAGCGCCGAAAGGGGGACAAGGGGAAACACCGTATATTTT.

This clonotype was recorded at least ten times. CDR3 residues: CASSPQPTGPNYGYTF. The DNA for the CDR3 is TGTGCCAGCAGCCCCCAACCGACAGGCCCTAACTATGGCTACACCTTC. The chain combines TRBV6-4 with TRBJ1-2; D is perhaps TRBD1 (6 bases). This CDR3 has 16 residues. Germline V gives CDR1 MRHNA, CDR2 SNTAGT. V was clipped by 6 bases and J by 0 bases, with 17 bases between them.

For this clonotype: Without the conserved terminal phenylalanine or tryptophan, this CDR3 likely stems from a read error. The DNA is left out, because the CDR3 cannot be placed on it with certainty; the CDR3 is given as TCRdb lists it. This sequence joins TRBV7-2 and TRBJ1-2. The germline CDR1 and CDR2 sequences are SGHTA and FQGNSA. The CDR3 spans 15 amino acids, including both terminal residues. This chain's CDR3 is CASSTQVGLSYGYAV.

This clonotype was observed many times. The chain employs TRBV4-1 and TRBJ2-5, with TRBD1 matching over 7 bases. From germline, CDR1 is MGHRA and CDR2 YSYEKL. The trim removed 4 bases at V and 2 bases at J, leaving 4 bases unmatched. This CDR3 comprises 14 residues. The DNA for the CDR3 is TGCGCCAGCAGCCTGGAGGACAGGCAAGAGACCCAGTACTTC. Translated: CASSLEDRQETQYF.

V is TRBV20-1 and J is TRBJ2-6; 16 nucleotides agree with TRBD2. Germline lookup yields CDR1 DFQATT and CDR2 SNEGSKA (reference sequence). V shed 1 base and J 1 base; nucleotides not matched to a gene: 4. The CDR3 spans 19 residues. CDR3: CSARAPGLAGGSGANVLTF. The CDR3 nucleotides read TGCAGTGCTAGAGCCCCGGGACTAGCGGGAGGGTCTGGGGCCAACGTCCTGACTTTC.

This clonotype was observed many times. The CDR3 here is CASSVGGGTDTQYF. The CDR3, as DNA: TGCGCCAGCAGTGTTGGGGGAGGCACAGATACGCAGTATTTT. This chain joins TRBV10-2 and TRBJ2-3; D may correspond to TRBD1 or TRBD2 (5 bases each). Germline CDR1 reads WSHSY; CDR2 reads SAAADI. CDR3 length equals 14 residues. The V end was cut by 4 bases, the J end by 1 base, with 9 bases between.

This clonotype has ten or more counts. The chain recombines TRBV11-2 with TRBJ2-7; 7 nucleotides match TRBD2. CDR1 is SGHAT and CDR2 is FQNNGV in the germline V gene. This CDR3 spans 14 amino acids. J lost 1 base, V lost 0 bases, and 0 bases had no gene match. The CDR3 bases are TGTGCCAGCAGCTTAGAGGGACTATCCTACGAGCAGTACTTC. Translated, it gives CASSLEGLSYEQYF. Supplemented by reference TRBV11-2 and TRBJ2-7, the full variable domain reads EAGVAQSPRYKIIEKRQSVAFWCNPISGHATLYWYQQILGQGPKLLIQFQNNGVVDDSQLPKDRFSAERLKGVDSTLKIQPAKLEDSAVYLCASSLEGLSYEQYFGPGTRLTVT.

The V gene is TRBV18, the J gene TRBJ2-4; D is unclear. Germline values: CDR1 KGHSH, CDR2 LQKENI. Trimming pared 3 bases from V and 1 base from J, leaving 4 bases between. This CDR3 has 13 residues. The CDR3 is CASSPDAKNIQYF. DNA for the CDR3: TGTGCCAGCTCACCTGATGCCAAAAACATTCAGTACTTC. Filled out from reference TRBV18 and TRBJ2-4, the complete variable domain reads NAGVMQNPRHLVRRRGQEARLRCSPMKGHSHVYWYRQLPEEGLKFMVYLQKENIIDESGMPKERFSAEFPKEGPSILRIQQVVRGDSAAYFCASSPDAKNIQYFGAGTRLSVL.

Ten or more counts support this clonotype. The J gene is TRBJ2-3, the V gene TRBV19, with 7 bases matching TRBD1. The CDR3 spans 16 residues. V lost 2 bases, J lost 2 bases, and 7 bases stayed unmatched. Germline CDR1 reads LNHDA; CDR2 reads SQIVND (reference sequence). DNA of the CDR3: TGTGCCAGTAGTATAATGTGGGACAGCAACACAGATACGCAGTATTTT. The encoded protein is CASSIMWDSNTDTQYF.

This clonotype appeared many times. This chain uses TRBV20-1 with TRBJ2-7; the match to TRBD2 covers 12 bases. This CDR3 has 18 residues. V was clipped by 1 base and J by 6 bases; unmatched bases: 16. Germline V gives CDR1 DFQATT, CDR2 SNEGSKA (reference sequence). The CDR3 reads CSARGSSSGRVQVAEQYF. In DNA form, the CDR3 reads TGCAGTGCTAGAGGGTCGTCTAGCGGGAGGGTTCAAGTCGCCGAGCAGTACTTC.

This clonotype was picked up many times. The CDR3 spells CASSLATGVGATDTQYF. DNA of the CDR3: TGTGCCAGCAGCTTAGCGACAGGGGTTGGGGCCACAGATACGCAGTATTTT. The chain joins TRBV7-9 to TRBJ2-3; 8 positions agree with TRBD1. This CDR3 comprises 17 residues. Looked up from germline, CDR1 is SEHNR and CDR2 is FQNEAQ (reference sequence). With 0 bases clipped from V and 2 bases from J, the junction kept 7 bases outside the gene matches.

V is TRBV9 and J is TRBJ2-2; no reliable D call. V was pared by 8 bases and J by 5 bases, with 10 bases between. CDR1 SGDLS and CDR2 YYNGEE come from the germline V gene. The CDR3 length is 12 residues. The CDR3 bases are TGTGCCAGGACCAGTAAAACCGGGGAGCTGTTTTTT. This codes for CARTSKTGELFF.

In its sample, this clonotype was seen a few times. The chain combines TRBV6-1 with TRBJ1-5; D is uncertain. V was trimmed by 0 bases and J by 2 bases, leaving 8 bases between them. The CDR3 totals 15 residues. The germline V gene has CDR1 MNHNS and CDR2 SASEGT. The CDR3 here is CASSEAPWGNQPQHF. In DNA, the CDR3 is TGTGCCAGCAGTGAAGCGCCCTGGGGCAATCAGCCCCAGCATTTT.